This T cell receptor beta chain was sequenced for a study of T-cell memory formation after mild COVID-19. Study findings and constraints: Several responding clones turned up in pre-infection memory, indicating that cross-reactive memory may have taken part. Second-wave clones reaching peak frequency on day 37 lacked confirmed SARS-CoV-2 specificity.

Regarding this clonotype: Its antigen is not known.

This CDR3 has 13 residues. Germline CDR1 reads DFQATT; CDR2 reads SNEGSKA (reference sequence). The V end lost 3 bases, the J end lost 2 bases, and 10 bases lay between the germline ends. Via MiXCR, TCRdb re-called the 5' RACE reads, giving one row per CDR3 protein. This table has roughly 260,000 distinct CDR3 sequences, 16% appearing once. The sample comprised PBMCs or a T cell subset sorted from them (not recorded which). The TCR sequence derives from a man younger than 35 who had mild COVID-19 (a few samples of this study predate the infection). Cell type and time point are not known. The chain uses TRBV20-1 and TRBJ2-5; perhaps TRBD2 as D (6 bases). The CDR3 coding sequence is TGCAGTGCTAGTTCGGGGGAGCAAGAGACCCAGTACTTC. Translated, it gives CSASSGEQETQYF.